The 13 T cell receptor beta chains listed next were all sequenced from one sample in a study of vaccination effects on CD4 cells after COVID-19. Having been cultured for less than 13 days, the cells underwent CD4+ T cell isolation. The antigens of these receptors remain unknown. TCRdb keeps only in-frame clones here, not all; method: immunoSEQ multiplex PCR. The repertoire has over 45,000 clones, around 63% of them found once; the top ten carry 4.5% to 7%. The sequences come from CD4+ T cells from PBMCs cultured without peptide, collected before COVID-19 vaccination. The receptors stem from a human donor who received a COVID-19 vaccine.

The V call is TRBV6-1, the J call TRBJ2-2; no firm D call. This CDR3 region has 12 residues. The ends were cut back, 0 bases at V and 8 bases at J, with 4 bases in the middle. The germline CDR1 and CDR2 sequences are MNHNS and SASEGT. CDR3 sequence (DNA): TGTGCCAGCAGTGAAGCAGGGGGGGAGCTGTTTTTT. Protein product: CASSEAGGELFF.

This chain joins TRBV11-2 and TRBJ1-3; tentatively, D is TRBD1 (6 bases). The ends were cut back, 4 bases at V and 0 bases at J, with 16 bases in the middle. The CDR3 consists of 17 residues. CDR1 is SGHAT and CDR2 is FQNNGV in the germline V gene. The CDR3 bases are TGTGCCAGCAGCTCGCTTTGGGGGGGCCCCTCTGGAAACACCATATATTTT. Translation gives CASSSLWGGPSGNTIYF.

The CDR3 region has the DNA TGTGCCAGCAGTGAATTATCGGGCTGGGAGGAGACCCAGTACTTC. This encodes CASSELSGWEETQYF. The rearrangement joins TRBV25-1 to TRBJ2-5; D is possibly TRBD2 (5 bases). From germline, CDR1 is MGHDK and CDR2 SYGVNS. Trimming pared 1 base from V and 5 bases from J, leaving 14 bases between. The CDR3 runs to 15 residues.

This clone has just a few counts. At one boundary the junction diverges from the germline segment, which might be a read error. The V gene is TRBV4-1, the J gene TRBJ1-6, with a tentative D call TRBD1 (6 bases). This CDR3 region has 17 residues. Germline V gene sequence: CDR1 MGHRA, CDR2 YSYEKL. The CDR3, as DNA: TGCGCCAGCACCCAACCGGGACACCAAAGGGGGTTTTCACCCCTCCACTTT. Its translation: CASTQPGHQRGFSPLHF.

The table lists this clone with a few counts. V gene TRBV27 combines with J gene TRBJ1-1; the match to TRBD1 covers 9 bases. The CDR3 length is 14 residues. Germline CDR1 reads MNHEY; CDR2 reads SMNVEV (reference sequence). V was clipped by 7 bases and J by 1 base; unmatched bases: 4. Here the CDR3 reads CASTSQGANTEAFF. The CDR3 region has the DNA TGTGCCAGCACCTCACAGGGGGCGAACACTGAAGCTTTCTTT.

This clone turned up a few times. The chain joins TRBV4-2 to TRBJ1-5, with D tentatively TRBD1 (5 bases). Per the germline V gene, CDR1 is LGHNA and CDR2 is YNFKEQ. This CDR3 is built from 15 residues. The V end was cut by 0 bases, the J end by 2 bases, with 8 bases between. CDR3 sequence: CASSQDVGGNQPQHF. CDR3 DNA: TGTGCCAGCAGCCAAGATGTAGGGGGCAATCAGCCCCAGCATTTT.

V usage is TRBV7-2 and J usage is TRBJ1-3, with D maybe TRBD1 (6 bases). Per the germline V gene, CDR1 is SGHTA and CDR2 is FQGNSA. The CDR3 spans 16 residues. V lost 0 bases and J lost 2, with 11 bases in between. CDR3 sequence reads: CASSLAGGGTGNTIYF. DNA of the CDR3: TGTGCCAGCAGCTTAGCAGGGGGAGGAACTGGAAACACCATATATTTT.

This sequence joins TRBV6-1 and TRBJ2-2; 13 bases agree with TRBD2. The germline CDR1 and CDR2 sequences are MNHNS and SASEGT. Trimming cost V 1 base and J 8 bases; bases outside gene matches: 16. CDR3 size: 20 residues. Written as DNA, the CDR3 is TGTGCCAGCAGTGAAGGGTTCACTAGCGGGAGGGCCCTCCCGACGGGGGAGCTGTTTTTT. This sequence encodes CASSEGFTSGRALPTGELFF.

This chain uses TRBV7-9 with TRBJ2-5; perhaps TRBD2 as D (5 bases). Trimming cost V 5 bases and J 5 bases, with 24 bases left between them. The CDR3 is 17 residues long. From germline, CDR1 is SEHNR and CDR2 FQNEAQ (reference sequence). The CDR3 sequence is CASSRTRGGVAGETQYF. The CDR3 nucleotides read TGTGCCAGCAGCCGGACCCGGGGTGGGGTTGCCGGGGAGACCCAGTACTTC.

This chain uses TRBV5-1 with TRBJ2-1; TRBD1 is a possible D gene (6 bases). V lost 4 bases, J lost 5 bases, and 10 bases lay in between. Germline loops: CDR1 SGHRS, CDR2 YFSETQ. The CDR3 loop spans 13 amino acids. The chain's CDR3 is CASSHGGDNEQFF. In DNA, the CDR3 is TGCGCCAGCAGCCATGGGGGCGACAATGAGCAGTTCTTC.

The chain's CDR3 is CASSLLGRFYEQYF. Written as DNA, the CDR3 is TGTGCCAGCAGCTTATTAGGGCGTTTCTACGAGCAGTACTTC. The chain employs TRBV7-9 and TRBJ2-7; D gene uncertain. Trimming removed 2 bases from V and 3 bases from J, with 11 bases in between. CDR1 is SEHNR, CDR2 FQNEAQ, per germline (reference sequence). The CDR3 contains 14 residues. The full variable domain, its missing parts supplied by reference TRBV7-9 and TRBJ2-7, is DTGVSQNPRHKITKRGQNVTFRCDPISEHNRLYWYRQTLGQGPEFLTYFQNEAQLEKSRLLSDRFSAERPKGSFSTLEIQRTEQGDSAMYLCASSLLGRFYEQYFGPGTRLTVT.

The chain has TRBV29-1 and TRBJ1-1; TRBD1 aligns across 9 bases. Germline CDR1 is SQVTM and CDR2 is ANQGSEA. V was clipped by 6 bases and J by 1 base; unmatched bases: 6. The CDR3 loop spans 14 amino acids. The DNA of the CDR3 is TGCAGCGTGGTAAAGACAGGGGGGAACACTGAAGCTTTCTTT. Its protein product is CSVVKTGGNTEAFF.

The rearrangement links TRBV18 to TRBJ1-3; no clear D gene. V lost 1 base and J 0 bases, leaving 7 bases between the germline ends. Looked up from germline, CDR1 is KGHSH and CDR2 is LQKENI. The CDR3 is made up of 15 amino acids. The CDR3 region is CASSPQGPSGNTIYF. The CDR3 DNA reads TGTGCCAGCTCACCACAGGGTCCCTCTGGAAACACCATATATTTT.